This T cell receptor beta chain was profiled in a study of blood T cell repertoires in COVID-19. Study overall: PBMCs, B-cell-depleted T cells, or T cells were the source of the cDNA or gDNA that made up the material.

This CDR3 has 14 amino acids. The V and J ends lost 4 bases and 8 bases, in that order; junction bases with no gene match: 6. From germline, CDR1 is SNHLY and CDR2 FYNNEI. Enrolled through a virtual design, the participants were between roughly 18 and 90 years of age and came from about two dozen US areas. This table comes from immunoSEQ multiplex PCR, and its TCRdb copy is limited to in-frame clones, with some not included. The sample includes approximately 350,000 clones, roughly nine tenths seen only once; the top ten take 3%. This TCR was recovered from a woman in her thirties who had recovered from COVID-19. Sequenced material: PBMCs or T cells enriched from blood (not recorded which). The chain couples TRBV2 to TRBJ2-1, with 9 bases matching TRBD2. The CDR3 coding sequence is TGTGCCAGCAGTGTAGCGGGAGCGGAGGATGAGCAGTTCTTC. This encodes CASSVAGAEDEQFF.